A single T cell receptor beta chain is shown here with its context. For every donor, one blood sample of approximately 2.6 ml was drawn. The data stem from a study of monozygotic twins with inflammatory bowel disease. Each sample had eight separate cDNA synthesis reactions. Template switching appended UMIs that held a 6-nucleotide sample barcode. TCRdb re-called the 5' RACE reads and gives one entry per CDR3 protein, without DNA. Here the sample table reports about 420,000 distinct CDR3 sequences. This CDR3 comprises 15 residues. Per the germline V gene, CDR1 is SGHVS and CDR2 is FQNEAQ. The rearrangement joins TRBV7-8 to TRBJ1-4; TCRdb returns TRBD1, unconfirmable since there is no DNA. Source material: blood. The TCR originated in a human donor with ulcerative colitis or Crohn's disease, or a healthy co-twin of an affected twin (not recorded which). The CDR3 reads CASSAPGNANEKLFF.